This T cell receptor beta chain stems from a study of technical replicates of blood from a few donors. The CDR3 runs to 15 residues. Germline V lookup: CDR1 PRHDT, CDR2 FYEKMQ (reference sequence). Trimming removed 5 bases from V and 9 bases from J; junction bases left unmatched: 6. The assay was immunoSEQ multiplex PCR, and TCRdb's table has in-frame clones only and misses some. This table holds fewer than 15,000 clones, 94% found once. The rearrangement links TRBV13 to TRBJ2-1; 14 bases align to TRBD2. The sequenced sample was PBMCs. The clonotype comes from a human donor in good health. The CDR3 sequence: CASSSGTSGSSEQFF. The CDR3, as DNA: TGTGCCAGCAGCAGCGGGACTAGCGGGAGTAGTGAGCAGTTCTTC. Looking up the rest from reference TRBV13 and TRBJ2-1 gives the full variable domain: AAGVIQSPRHLIKEKRETATLKCYPIPRHDTVYWYQQGPGQDPQFLISFYEKMQSDKGSIPDRFSAQQFSDYHSELNMSSLELGDSALYFCASSSGTSGSSEQFFGPGTRLTVL.